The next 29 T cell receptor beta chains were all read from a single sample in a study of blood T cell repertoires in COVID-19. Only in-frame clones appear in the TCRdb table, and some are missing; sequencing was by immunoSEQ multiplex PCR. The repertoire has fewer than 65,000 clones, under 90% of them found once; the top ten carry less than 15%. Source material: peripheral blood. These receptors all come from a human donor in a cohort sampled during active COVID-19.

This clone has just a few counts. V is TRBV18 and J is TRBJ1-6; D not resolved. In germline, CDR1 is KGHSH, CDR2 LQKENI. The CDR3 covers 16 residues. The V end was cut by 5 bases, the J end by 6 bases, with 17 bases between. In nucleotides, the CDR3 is TGTGCCAGCTCATCCCGGGAGAGGCAAACTAATTCACCCCTCCACTTT. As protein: CASSSRERQTNSPLHF. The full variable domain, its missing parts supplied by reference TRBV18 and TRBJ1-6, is NAGVMQNPRHLVRRRGQEARLRCSPMKGHSHVYWYRQLPEEGLKFMVYLQKENIIDESGMPKERFSAEFPKEGPSILRIQQVVRGDSAAYFCASSSRERQTNSPLHFGNGTRLTVT.

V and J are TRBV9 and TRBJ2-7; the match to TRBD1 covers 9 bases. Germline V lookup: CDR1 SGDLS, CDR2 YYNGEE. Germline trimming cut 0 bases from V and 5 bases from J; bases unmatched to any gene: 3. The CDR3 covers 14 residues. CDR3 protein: CASSVGQGDNEQYF. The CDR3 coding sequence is TGTGCCAGCAGCGTAGGACAGGGGGACAACGAGCAGTACTTC.

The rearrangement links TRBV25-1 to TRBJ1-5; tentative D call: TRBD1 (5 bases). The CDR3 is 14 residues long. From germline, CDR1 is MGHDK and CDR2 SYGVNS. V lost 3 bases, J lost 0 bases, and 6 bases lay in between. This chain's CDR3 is CASSDTGSNQPQHF. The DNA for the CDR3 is TGTGCCAGCAGTGATACAGGTAGCAATCAGCCCCAGCATTTT.

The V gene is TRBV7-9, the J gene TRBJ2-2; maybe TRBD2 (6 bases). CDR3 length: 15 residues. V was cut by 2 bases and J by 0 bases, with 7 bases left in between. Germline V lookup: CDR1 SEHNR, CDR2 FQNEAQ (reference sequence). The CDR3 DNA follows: TGTGCCAGCAGCTTATCGGGAGCGAACACCGGGGAGCTGTTTTTT. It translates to CASSLSGANTGELFF.

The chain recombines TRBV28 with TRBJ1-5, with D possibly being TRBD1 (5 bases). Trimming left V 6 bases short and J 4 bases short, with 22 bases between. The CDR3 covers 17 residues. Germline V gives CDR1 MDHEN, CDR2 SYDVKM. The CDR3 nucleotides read TGTGCCAGCAGGGAAGGGGCAGGGAGGGGTAGTAATCAGCCCCAGCATTTT. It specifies CASREGAGRGSNQPQHF. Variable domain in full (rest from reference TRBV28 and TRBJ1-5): DVKVTQSSRYLVKRTGEKVFLECVQDMDHENMFWYRQDPGLGLRLIYFSYDVKMKEKGDIPEGYSVSREKKERFSLILESASTNQTSMYLCASREGAGRGSNQPQHFGDGTRLSIL.

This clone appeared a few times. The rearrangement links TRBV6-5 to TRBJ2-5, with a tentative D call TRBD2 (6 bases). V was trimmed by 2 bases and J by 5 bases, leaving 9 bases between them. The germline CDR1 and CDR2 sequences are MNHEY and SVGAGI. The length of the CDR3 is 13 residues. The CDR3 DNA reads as TGTGCCAGCAGTTACACCGGAGGGGAGACCCAGTACTTC. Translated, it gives CASSYTGGETQYF.

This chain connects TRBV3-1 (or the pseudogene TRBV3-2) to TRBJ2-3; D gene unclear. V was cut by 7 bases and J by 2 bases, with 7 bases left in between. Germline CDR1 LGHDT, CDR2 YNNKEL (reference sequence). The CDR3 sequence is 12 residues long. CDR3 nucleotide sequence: TGTGCCAGCACCTCCCTCACAGATACGCAGTATTTT. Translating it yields CASTSLTDTQYF.

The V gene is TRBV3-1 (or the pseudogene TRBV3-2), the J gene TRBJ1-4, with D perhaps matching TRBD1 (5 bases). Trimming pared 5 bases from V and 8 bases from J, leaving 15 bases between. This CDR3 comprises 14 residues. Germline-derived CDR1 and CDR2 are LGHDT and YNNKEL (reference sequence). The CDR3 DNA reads TGTGCCAGCAGCGAATCCAGGGTTAGGGAAAAACTGTTTTTT. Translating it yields CASSESRVREKLFF.

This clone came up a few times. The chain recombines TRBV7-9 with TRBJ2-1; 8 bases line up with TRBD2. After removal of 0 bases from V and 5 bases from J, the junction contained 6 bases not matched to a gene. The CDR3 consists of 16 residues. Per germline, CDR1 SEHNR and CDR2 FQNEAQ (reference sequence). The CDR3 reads CASSLAGAGAHNEQFF. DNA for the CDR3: TGTGCCAGCAGCTTAGCGGGAGCGGGGGCTCACAATGAGCAGTTCTTC.

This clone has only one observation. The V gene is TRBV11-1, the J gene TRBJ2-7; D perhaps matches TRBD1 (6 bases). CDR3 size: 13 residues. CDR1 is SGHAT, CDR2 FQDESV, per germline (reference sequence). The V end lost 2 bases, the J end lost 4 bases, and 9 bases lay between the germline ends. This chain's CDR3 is CASSLIQGYEQYF. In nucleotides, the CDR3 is TGTGCCAGCAGCTTAATACAGGGATACGAGCAGTACTTC.

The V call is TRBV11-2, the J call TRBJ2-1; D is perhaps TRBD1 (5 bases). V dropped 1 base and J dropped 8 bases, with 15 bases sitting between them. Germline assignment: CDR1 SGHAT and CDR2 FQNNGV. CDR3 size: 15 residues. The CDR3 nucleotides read TGTGCCAGCAGCTTAGTTTGGGGCATCAAGGATGAGCAGTTCTTC. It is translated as CASSLVWGIKDEQFF.

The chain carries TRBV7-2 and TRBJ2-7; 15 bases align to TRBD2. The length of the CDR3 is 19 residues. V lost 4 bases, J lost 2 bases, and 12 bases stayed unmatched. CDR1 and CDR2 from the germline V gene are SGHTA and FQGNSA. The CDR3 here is CASSSSLPGLAGGAYEQYF. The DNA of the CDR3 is TGTGCCAGCAGCTCGTCCCTCCCGGGACTAGCGGGGGGTGCCTACGAGCAGTACTTC.

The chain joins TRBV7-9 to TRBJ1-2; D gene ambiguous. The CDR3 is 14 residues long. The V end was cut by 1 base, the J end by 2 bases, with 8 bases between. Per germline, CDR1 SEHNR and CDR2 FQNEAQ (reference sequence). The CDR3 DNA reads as TGTGCCAGCAGCTTAGGGTGGCAGAACTATGGCTACACCTTC. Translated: CASSLGWQNYGYTF.

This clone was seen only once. The CDR3 DNA follows: TGTGCCAGCAGCGGGCGTGGGCAGGGACTATACAATGAGCAGTTCTTC. The encoded protein is CASSGRGQGLYNEQFF. The chain uses TRBV7-3 and TRBJ2-1; TRBD2 matches at 7 bases. The CDR3 runs 16 residues. The ends lost 5 bases at V and 4 bases at J; junction bases unmatched: 11. CDR1 and CDR2 (germline): SGHTA, FQGTGA.

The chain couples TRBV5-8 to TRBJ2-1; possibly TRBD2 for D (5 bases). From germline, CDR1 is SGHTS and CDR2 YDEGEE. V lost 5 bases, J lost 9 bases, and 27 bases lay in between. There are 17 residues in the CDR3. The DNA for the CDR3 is TGTGCCAGCAGACACGAACTTCTAGCCGGCTTGGCGACTGAGCAGTTCTTC. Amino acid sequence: CASRHELLAGLATEQFF.

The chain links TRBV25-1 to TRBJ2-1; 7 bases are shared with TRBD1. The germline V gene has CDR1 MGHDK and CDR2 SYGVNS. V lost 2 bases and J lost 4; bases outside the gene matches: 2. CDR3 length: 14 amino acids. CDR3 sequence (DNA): TGTGCCAGCAGTGAAACAGGGGCTTACAATGAGCAGTTCTTC. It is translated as CASSETGAYNEQFF.

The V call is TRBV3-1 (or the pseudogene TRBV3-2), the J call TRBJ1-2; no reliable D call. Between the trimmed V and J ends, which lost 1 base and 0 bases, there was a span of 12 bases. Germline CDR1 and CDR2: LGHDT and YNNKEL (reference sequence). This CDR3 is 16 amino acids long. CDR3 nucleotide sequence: TGTGCCAGCAGCCAAGGATCCGTCGAGACTAACTATGGCTACACCTTC. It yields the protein CASSQGSVETNYGYTF.

The CDR3 reads CASSNRDTQYF. DNA for the CDR3: TGTGCCAGCAGTAACAGGGATACGCAGTATTTT. J is TRBJ2-3 and V is TRBV12-3 or TRBV12-4; D may be TRBD1 (5 bases). The CDR3 is 11 residues long. V gave up 5 bases and J gave up 6 bases, with 6 bases separating them.

The chain's CDR3 is CASSPRELEYNEQFF. DNA for the CDR3: TGCGCCAGCAGTCCAAGGGAGCTAGAATACAATGAGCAGTTCTTC. The chain recombines TRBV23-1 with TRBJ2-1, with D possibly TRBD2 on 5 matching bases. TRBV23-1 is flagged as an ORF with uncertain function. This CDR3 region has 15 residues. V was clipped by 4 bases and J by 4 bases, with 14 bases between them.

The CDR3 loop is CATGQGHQPQHF. Here the CDR3 DNA reads TGTGCCACCGGACAGGGCCATCAGCCCCAGCATTTT. This chain uses TRBV6-5 with TRBJ1-5; TRBD1 matches 8 bases. The CDR3 runs to 12 residues. With V trimmed by 10 bases and J by 5 bases, 4 bases remained unmatched. The V gene's germline CDR1 is MNHEY and CDR2 SVGAGI.

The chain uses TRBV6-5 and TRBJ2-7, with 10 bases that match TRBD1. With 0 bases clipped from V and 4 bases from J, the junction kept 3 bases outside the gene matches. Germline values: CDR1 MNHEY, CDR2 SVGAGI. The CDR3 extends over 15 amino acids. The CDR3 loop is CASSYSRQGAYEQYF. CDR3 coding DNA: TGTGCCAGCAGTTACTCGAGACAGGGGGCTTACGAGCAGTACTTC.

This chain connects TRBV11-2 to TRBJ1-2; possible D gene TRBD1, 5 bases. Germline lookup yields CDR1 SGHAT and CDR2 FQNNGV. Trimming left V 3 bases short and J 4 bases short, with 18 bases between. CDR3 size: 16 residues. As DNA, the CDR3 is TGTGCCAGCAGCTTCCCGGGGGGGGGTCGTACCTATGGCTACACCTTC. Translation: CASSFPGGGRTYGYTF.

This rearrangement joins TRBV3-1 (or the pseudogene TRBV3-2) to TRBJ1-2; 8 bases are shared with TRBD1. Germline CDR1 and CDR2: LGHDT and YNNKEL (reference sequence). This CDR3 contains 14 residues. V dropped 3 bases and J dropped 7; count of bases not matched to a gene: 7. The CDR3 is CASSHRGQGPGYTF. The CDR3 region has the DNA TGTGCCAGCAGCCATCGCGGACAGGGTCCTGGCTACACCTTC.

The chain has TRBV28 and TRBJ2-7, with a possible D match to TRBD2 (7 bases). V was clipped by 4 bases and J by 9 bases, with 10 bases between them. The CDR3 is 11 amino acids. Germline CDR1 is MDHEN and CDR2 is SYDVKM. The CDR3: CASSWGGGQYF. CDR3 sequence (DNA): TGTGCCAGCAGTTGGGGAGGGGGGCAGTACTTC.

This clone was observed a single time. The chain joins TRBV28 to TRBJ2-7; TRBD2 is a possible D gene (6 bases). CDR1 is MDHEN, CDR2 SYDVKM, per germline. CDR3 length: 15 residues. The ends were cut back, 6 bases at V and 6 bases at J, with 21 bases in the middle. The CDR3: CASRGVWGGVGEQYF. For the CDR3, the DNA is TGTGCCAGCAGGGGGGTTTGGGGCGGGGTAGGCGAGCAGTACTTC.

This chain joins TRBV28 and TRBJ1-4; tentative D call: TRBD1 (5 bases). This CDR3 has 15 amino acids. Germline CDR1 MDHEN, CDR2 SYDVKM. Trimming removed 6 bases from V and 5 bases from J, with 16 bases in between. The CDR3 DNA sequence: TGTGCCAGCAGATCCCCCGGGGGGGGGAATGAAAAACTGTTTTTT. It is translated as CASRSPGGGNEKLFF.

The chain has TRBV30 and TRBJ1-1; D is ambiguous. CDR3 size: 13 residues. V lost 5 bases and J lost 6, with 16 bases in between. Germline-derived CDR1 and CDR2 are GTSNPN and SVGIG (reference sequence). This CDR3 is CAWVLEAVAEAFF. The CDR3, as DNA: TGTGCCTGGGTACTCGAAGCCGTCGCTGAAGCTTTCTTT.

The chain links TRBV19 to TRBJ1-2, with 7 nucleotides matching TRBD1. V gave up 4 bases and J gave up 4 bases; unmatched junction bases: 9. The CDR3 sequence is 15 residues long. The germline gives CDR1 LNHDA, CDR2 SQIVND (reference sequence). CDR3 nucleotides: TGTGCCAGTAGTACCGACAGGGAACCCCTCTATGGCTACACCTTC. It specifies CASSTDREPLYGYTF.

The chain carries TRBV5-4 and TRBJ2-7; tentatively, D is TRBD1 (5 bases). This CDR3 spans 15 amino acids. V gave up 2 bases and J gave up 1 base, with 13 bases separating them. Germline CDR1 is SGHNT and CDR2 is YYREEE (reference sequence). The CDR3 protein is CASSFGYRSSYEQYF. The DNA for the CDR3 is TGTGCCAGCAGCTTCGGGTACAGGTCATCCTACGAGCAGTACTTC.